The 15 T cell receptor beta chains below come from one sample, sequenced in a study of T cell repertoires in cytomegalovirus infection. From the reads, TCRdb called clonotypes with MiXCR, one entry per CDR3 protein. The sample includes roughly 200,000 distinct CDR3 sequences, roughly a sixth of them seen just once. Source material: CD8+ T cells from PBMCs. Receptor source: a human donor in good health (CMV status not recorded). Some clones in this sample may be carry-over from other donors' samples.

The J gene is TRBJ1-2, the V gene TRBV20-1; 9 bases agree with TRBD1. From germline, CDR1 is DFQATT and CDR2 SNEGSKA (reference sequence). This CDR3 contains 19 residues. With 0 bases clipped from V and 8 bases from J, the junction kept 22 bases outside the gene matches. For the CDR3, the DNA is TGCAGTGCTAGAGATACGGGGATTGGGACAGGGACGTTTTATCGGGGCTACACCTTC. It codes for CSARDTGIGTGTFYRGYTF.

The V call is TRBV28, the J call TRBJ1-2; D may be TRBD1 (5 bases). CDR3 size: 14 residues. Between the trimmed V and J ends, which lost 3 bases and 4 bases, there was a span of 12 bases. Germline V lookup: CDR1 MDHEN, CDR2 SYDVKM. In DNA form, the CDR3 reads TGTGCCAGCAGTTTTCGCGTTGGGGGCTATGGCTACACCTTC. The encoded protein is CASSFRVGGYGYTF.

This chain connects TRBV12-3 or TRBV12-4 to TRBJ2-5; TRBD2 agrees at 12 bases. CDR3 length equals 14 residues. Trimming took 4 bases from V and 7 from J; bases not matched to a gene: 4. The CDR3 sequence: CASSSSGGVATQYF. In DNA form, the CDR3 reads TGTGCCAGCAGTTCTAGCGGGGGGGTCGCGACCCAGTACTTC.

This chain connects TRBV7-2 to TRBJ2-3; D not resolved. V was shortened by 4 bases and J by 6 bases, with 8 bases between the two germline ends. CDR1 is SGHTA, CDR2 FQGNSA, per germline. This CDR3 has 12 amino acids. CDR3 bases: TGTGCCAGCAGCTACAATGGGGATACGCAGTATTTT. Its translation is CASSYNGDTQYF.

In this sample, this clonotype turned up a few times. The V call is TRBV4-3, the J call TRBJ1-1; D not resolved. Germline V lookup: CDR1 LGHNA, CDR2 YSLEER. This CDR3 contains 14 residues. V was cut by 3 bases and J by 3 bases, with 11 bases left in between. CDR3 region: CASSHVPRDTEAFF. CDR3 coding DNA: TGCGCCAGCAGCCATGTTCCCCGGGACACTGAAGCTTTCTTT.

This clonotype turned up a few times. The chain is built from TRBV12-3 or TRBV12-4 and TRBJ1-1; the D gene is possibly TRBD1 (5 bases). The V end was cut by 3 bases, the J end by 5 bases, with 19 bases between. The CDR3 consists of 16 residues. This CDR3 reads CASSFLGERGRTEAFF. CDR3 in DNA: TGTGCCAGCAGTTTCTTGGGGGAACGAGGGAGGACTGAAGCTTTCTTT.

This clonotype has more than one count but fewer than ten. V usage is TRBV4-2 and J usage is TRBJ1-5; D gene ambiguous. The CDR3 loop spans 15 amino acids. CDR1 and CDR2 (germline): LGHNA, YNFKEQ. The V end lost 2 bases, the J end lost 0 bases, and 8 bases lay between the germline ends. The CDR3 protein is CASSQLRNSNQPQHF. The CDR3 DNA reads TGTGCCAGCAGCCAACTTCGGAATAGCAATCAGCCCCAGCATTTT.

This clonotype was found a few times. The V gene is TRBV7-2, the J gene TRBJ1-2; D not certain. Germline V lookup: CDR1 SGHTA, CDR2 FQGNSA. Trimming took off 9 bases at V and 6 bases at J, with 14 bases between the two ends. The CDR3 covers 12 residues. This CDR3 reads CARARWGNGYTF. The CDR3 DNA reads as TGTGCCAGGGCAAGATGGGGAAATGGCTACACCTTC.

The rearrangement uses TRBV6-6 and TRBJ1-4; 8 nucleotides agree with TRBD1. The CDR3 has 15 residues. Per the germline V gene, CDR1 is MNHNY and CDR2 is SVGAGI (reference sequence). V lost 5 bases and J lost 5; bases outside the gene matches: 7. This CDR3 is CASSIRQGSNEKLFF. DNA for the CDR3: TGTGCCAGCAGTATTAGACAGGGGAGCAATGAAAAACTGTTTTTT.

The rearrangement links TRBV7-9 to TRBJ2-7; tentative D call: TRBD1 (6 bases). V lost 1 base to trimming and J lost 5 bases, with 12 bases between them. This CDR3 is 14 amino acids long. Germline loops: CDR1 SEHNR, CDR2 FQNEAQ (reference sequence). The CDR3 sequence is CASSLETGLDEQYF. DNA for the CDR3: TGTGCCAGCAGCTTAGAAACAGGGTTGGACGAGCAGTACTTC.

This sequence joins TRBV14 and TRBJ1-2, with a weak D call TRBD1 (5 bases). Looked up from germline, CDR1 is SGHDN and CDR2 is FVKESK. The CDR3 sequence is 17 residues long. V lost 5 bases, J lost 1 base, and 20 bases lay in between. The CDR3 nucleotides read TGTGCCAGCAGCGCACAGGTTGAATCAAGATTTAACTATGGCTACACCTTC. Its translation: CASSAQVESRFNYGYTF.

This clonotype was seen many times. In nucleotides, the CDR3 is TGTGCCAGCAGCCAAGACCATTTGACAGGTAACACTGAAGCTTTCTTT. It specifies CASSQDHLTGNTEAFF. This chain uses TRBV7-6 with TRBJ1-1, with a possible D match to TRBD1 (6 bases). Germline V gives CDR1 SGHVS, CDR2 FNYEAQ. This CDR3 has 16 amino acids. V was cut by 5 bases and J by 2 bases, with 18 bases left in between.

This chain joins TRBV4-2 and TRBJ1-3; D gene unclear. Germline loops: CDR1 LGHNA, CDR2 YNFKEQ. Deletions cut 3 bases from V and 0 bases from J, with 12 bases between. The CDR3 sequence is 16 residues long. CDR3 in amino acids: CASSQEGINSGNTIYF. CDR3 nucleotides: TGTGCCAGCAGCCAGGAGGGCATCAACTCTGGAAACACCATATATTTT.

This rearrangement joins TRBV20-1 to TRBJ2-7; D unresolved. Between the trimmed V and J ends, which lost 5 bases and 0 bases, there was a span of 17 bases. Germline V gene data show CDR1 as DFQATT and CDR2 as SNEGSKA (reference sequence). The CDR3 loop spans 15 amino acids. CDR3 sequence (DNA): TGCAGTGCTTTCACCCGGACGGGCAGCTCCTACGAGCAGTACTTC. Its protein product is CSAFTRTGSSYEQYF.

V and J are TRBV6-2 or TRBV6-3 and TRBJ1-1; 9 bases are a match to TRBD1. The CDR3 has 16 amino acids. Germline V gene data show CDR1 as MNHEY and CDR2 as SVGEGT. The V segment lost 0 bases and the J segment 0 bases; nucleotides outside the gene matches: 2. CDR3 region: CASSYSGTGLNTEAFF. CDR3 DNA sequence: TGTGCCAGCAGTTACTCAGGGACAGGGTTGAACACTGAAGCTTTCTTT.